This TCR beta chain originates from a study of identical twins. Via MiXCR, TCRdb re-called the 5' RACE reads, giving one row per CDR3 protein. Of around 650,000 distinct CDR3 sequences in the sample, roughly 6.6% are singletons; the top ten hold less than 2%. This clonotype appeared a few times. The data also belong to a second study, concerning yellow fever vaccine responses in identical twins.

The TCR comes from a young woman in good health. Sequencing input: PBMCs.

CDR3 sequence reads: CASNEWDEQFF. The CDR3 bases are TGTGCCAGCAACGAGTGGGATGAGCAGTTCTTC. The J gene is TRBJ2-1, the V gene TRBV2; D ambiguous. V lost 7 bases to trimming and J lost 8 bases, with 9 bases between them. Germline V gene sequence: CDR1 SNHLY, CDR2 FYNNEI. The CDR3 covers 11 residues.